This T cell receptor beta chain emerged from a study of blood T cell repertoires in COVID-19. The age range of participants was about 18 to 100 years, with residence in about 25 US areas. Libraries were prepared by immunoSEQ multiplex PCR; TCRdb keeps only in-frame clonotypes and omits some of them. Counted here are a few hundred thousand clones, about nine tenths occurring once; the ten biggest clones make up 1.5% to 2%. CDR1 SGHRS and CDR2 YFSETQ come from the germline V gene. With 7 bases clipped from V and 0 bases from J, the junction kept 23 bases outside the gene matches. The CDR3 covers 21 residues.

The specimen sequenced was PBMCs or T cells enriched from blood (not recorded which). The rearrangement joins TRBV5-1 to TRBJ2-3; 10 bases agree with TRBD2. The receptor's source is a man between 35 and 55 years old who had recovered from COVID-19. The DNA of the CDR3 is TGCGCCAGCTCCCTAGCGGGAGTTGTTACAACTCCGACGGCTAGCACAGATACGCAGTATTTT. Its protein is CASSLAGVVTTPTASTDTQYF.